One sample yielded the 15 T cell receptor beta chains listed below, sequenced in a study of cytomegalovirus exposure and HLA in healthy donors. Data came from immunoSEQ multiplex PCR; TCRdb stores just in-frame clones and leaves some out. This table holds approximately 190,000 clones, 80% to 90% found once. The sequenced sample consisted of PBMCs. Receptors originate from a young woman in good health and CMV-seropositive.

The chain employs TRBV5-6 and TRBJ1-1; 7 bases are a match to TRBD1. The J segment lost 4 bases and the V segment lost 2 bases, leaving 5 bases of the junction unmatched. Germline-derived CDR1 and CDR2 are SGHDT and YYEEEE. This CDR3 contains 14 residues. The CDR3 DNA reads as TGTGCCAGCAGCTTCGGACAGGACTCCACTGAAGCTTTCTTT. This encodes CASSFGQDSTEAFF.

In regard to this clone: Other DNA sequences in the sample encode the same CDR3. V is TRBV5-1 and J is TRBJ1-2; D uncertain. Germline V gene data show CDR1 as SGHRS and CDR2 as YFSETQ. V was trimmed by 0 bases and J by 4 bases, leaving 10 bases between them. The CDR3 length is 14 residues. The CDR3, as DNA: TGCGCCAGCAGCTTGGAACCCAGTGCCTATGGCTACACCTTC. It yields the protein CASSLEPSAYGYTF.

V gene TRBV14 combines with J gene TRBJ1-2, with 7 bases lining up with TRBD1. This CDR3 contains 13 residues. Germline V gene data show CDR1 as SGHDN and CDR2 as FVKESK. V trimming: 4 bases; J trimming: 4 bases; junction bases outside the gene matches: 3. The CDR3 DNA sequence: TGTGCCAGCAGCCGCGGACAGGTCTATGGCTACACCTTC. It yields the protein CASSRGQVYGYTF.

The chain recombines TRBV10-3 with TRBJ2-7, with TRBD1 matching over 9 bases. Germline V gene lookup returns CDR1 ENHRY and CDR2 SYGVKD. This CDR3 is 11 amino acids long. V lost 11 bases, J lost 6 bases, and 5 bases stayed unmatched. In nucleotides, the CDR3 is TGTGCCGCCAGGGACAGGGCCGAGCAGTACTTC. Its protein product is CAARDRAEQYF.

J is TRBJ2-1 and V is TRBV14, with TRBD2 as a possible D gene (5 bases). CDR1 SGHDN and CDR2 FVKESK come from the germline V gene. The CDR3 extends over 12 amino acids. The V gene lost 4 bases and the J gene lost 8 bases, with 9 bases spanning the gap. CDR3: CASSPGVDEQFF. The CDR3 DNA reads TGTGCCAGCAGCCCCGGGGTAGATGAGCAGTTCTTC.

The gene calls are TRBV27 and TRBJ2-5, with 10 bases fitting TRBD2. CDR1 and CDR2 (germline): MNHEY, SMNVEV (reference sequence). The CDR3 has 18 residues. The junction had 16 bases not matched to a gene; V was cut back by 4 bases and J by 5 bases. CDR3 bases: TGTGCCAGCAGTTCTATCCCTTGGACTAGCGGAATAGGGGAGACCCAGTACTTC. Its protein is CASSSIPWTSGIGETQYF.

This clone was counted a few times. The chain couples TRBV6-1 to TRBJ1-1; D uncertain. V was cut by 2 bases and J by 5 bases, with 9 bases left in between. The CDR3 extends over 13 amino acids. Germline CDR1 and CDR2: MNHNS and SASEGT. The CDR3 nucleotides read TGTGCCAGCAGTGAACTTGGAGGGACTGAAGCTTTCTTT. This sequence encodes CASSELGGTEAFF.

This clone was detected only once. J is TRBJ2-1 and V is TRBV27; TRBD2 is a possible D gene (5 bases). The V gene's germline CDR1 is MNHEY and CDR2 SMNVEV (reference sequence). Between the trimmed V and J ends, which lost 8 bases and 5 bases, there was a span of 10 bases. CDR3 length: 12 residues. In nucleotides, the CDR3 is TGTGCCAGCTGTGAGCGGAACAATGAGCAGTTCTTC. Its protein is CASCERNNEQFF.

In the case of this clone: The junction differs from germline at one of its ends, possibly a read error. The chain employs TRBV5-3 and TRBJ2-7, with 9 bases matching TRBD2. TRBV5-3 is noted as an ORF with a role that remains uncertain. The CDR3 has 16 residues. The chain's CDR3 is CARSSSGGRGPYVQYF. The CDR3, as DNA: TGTGCCAGAAGCTCCTCTGGCGGGAGGGGGCCCTACGTGCAGTACTTC.

This clone turned up a few times. The DNA for the CDR3 is TGTGCCAGCAGTCGATCGGGGGGGCAGGGCTATGGCTACACCTTC. Translating it yields CASSRSGGQGYGYTF. The gene calls are TRBV27 and TRBJ1-2; D is perhaps TRBD1 (6 bases). This CDR3 region has 15 residues. The V gene's germline CDR1 is MNHEY and CDR2 SMNVEV (reference sequence). The V end lost 5 bases, the J end lost 4 bases, and 17 bases lay between the germline ends.

This clone came up a few times. J is TRBJ2-7 and V is TRBV9; D perhaps matches TRBD2 (5 bases). CDR1 and CDR2 (germline): SGDLS, YYNGEE. The CDR3 runs to 14 residues. The V end lost 1 base, the J end lost 6 bases, and 14 bases lay between the germline ends. Here the CDR3 DNA reads TGTGCCAGCAGCGTAAAGCTAGCAGACCGCGAGCAGTACTTC. It translates to CASSVKLADREQYF.

The chain has TRBV6-5 and TRBJ2-7; perhaps TRBD1 as D (6 bases). The V gene lost 8 bases and the J gene lost 2 bases, with 7 bases spanning the gap. The V gene's germline CDR1 is MNHEY and CDR2 SVGAGI. The CDR3 length is 11 residues. This CDR3 reads CASEGAYEQYF. DNA for the CDR3: TGTGCCAGCGAGGGGGCCTACGAGCAGTACTTC.

By frequency in the sample, this clone is medium-sized. This chain joins TRBV2 and TRBJ2-7, with a tentative D call TRBD1 (5 bases). This CDR3 spans 10 amino acids. V lost 7 bases, J lost 9 bases, and 10 bases lay in between. Per germline, CDR1 SNHLY and CDR2 FYNNEI. CDR3 nucleotide sequence: TGTGCCAGCAACCAAGGGGTGCAGTACTTC. Translated, it gives CASNQGVQYF.

This chain connects TRBV5-1 to TRBJ1-2; D possibly corresponds to TRBD1 (5 bases). Germline loops: CDR1 SGHRS, CDR2 YFSETQ. V was shortened by 5 bases and J by 6 bases, with 11 bases between the two germline ends. The CDR3 spans 12 residues. CDR3 amino acids: CASRQGGDGYTF. The CDR3 DNA sequence: TGCGCCAGCAGGCAGGGAGGTGATGGCTACACCTTC.

This clone was detected a few times. The chain recombines TRBV5-1 with TRBJ1-2; TRBD1 is a possible D gene (5 bases). The CDR3 has 12 residues. Trimming stripped 2 bases from V and 6 bases from J, with 8 bases between. Germline V gene sequence: CDR1 SGHRS, CDR2 YFSETQ. CDR3 DNA sequence: TGCGCCAGCAGCTTCCAGGGCGATGGCTACACCTTC. Amino acids: CASSFQGDGYTF.